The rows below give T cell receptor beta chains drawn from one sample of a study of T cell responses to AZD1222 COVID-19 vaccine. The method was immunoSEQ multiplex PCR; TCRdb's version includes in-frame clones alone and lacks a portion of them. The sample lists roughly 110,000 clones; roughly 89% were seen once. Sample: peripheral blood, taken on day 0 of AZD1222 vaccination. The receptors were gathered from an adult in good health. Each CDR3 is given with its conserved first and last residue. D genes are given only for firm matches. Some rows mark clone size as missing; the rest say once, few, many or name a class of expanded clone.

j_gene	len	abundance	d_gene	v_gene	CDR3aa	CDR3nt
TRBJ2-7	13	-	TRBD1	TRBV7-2	CASSQGQVGEQYF	TGTGCCAGCAGCCAAGGACAGGTAGGCGAGCAGTACTTC
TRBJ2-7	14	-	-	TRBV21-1	CASSTRGQHYEQYF	TGTGCCAGCAGCACCCGGGGACAGCACTACGAGCAGTACTTC
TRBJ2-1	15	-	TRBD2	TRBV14	CASSPRAGGLNEQFF	TGTGCCAGCAGCCCTCGGGCGGGGGGCTTAAATGAGCAGTTCTTC
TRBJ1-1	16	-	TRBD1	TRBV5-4	CASSISRTGLNAEAFF	TGTGCCAGCAGCATTAGCCGGACAGGTCTGAACGCTGAAGCTTTCTTT
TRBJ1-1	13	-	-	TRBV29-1	CSVDSGEYTEAFF	TGCAGCGTTGATTCGGGGGAGTACACTGAAGCTTTCTTT
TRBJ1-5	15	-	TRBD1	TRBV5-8	CASSLGTGNNQPQHF	TGTGCCAGCAGCTTAGGGACAGGCAACAATCAGCCCCAGCATTTT
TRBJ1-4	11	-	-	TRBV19	CASRYEGKLFF	TGTGCCAGTAGGTATGAGGGAAAACTGTTTTTT
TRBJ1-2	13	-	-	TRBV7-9	CASSPTAYYGYTF	TGTGCCAGCAGCCCCACGGCCTACTATGGCTACACCTTC
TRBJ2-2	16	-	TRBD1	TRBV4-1	CASSLRDSTNTGELFF	TGCGCCAGCAGCCTCAGGGACAGCACGAACACCGGGGAGCTGTTTTTT
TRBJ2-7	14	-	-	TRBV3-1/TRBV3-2	CASSQAPGSYEQYF	TGTGCCAGCAGCCAAGCGCCAGGGAGCTACGAGCAGTACTTC
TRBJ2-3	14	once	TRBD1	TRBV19	CATIDRGSPDTQYF	TGTGCCACCATAGACAGGGGATCTCCAGATACGCAGTATTTT
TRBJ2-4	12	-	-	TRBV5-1	CASSLTEGVQYF	TGCGCCAGCAGCTTAACTGAGGGAGTACAGTACTTC
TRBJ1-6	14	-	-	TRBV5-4	CASSLGTRQSPLHF	TGTGCCAGCAGCTTGGGGACCAGGCAATCACCCCTCCACTTT
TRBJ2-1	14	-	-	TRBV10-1	CASSEVGGPGEQFF	TGCGCCAGCAGTGAAGTGGGGGGGCCTGGAGAGCAGTTCTTC
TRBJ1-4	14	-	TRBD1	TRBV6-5	CASQSEGAGEKLFF	TGTGCCAGCCAGTCGGAGGGGGCGGGTGAAAAACTGTTTTTT
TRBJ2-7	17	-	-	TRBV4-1	CASSHLQGAGTIYEQYF	TGCGCCAGCAGCCACCTCCAGGGCGCGGGGACCATCTACGAGCAGTACTTC
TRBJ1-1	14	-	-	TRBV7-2	CASRVDRRVTEAFF	TGTGCCAGCAGGGTCGACAGGAGGGTAACTGAAGCTTTCTTT
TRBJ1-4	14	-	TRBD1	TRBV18	CASSTGTGGEKLFF	TGTGCCAGCTCAACCGGGACAGGGGGTGAAAAACTGTTTTTT
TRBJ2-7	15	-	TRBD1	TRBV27	CASSLPGQSSYGQYF	TGTGCCAGCAGCTTACCGGGACAGAGCTCCTACGGGCAGTACTTC
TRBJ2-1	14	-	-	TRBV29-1	CSVPTEVPYNEQFF	TGCAGCGTTCCCACAGAGGTACCCTACAATGAGCAGTTCTTC
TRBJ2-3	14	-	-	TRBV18	CASSPGVDAVTQYF	TGTGCCAGCTCACCCGGCGTGGACGCGGTTACGCAGTATTTT
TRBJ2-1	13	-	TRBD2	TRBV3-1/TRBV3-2	CASSQTRDYQQFF	TGTGCCAGCAGCCAAACTCGGGACTACCAGCAGTTCTTC
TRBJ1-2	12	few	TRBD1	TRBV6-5	CASSRTGVGYTF	TGTGCCAGCAGCAGAACAGGGGTCGGCTACACCTTC
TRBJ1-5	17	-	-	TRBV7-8	CASSLALSGGGYQPQHF	TGTGCCAGCAGCTTAGCGCTTTCGGGGGGCGGGTATCAGCCCCAGCATTTT
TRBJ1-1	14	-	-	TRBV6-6	CASSYAGENTEAFF	TGTGCCAGCAGTTACGCGGGGGAGAACACTGAAGCTTTCTTT
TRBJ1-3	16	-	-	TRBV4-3	CASSQDARGSGNTIYF	TGCGCCAGCAGCCAAGACGCGAGGGGGTCTGGAAACACCATATATTTT
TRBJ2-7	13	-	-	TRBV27	CASSYDGDHEQYF	TGTGCCAGCAGTTACGACGGGGATCACGAGCAGTACTTC
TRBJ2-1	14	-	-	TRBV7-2	CASSLGVRGAEQFF	TGTGCCAGCAGCTTAGGGGTCCGGGGGGCGGAGCAGTTCTTC
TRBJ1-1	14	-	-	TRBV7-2	CASRSQGIGGEAFF	TGTGCCAGCAGGTCACAAGGGATCGGTGGTGAAGCTTTCTTT
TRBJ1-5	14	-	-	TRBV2	CASSGSEGSQPQHF	TGTGCCAGCAGTGGTTCGGAGGGCAGTCAGCCCCAGCATTTT
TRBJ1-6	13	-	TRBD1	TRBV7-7	CASPATGSSPLHF	TGTGCCAGCCCCGCGACAGGGAGTTCACCCCTCCACTTT
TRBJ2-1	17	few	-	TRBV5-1	CASSLLVGGGFSNEQFF	TGCGCCAGCAGCTTGTTGGTGGGAGGGGGCTTTTCCAATGAGCAGTTCTTC
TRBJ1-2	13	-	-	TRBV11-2	CASSLDRDLGYTF	TGTGCCAGCAGCTTAGACCGGGACCTTGGCTACACCTTC
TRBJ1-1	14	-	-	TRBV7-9	CASSRPDLTLGAFF	TGTGCCAGCAGCAGACCGGACTTAACCCTGGGAGCTTTCTTT
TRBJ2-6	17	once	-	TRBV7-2	CASTPQRRTTGANVLTF	TGTGCCAGCACCCCTCAACGACGGACAACAGGGGCCAACGTCCTGACTTTC
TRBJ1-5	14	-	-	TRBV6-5	CASSPTGVNQPQHF	TGTGCCAGCAGTCCGACCGGAGTCAATCAGCCCCAGCATTTT
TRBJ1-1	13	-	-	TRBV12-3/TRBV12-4	CASSVPVNTEAFF	TGTGCCAGCAGCGTTCCTGTGAACACTGAAGCTTTCTTT
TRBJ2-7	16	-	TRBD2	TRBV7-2	CASSFGSSGTAYEQYF	TGTGCCAGCAGCTTTGGATCTAGCGGGACGGCCTACGAGCAGTACTTC
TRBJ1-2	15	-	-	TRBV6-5	CASSYGGGTALGYTF	TGTGCCAGCAGTTATGGCGGTGGGACGGCGTTAGGCTACACCTTC
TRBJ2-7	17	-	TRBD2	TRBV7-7	CASSSTTGLAGGSEQYF	TGTGCCAGCAGCTCGACCACCGGACTAGCGGGGGGGAGCGAGCAGTACTTC
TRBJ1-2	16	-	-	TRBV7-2	CASSPSPGLSNYGYTF	TGTGCCAGCAGCCCTAGCCCTGGACTGAGTAACTATGGCTACACCTTC
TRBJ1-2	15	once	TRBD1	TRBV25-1	CASSERGTGRGGYTF	TGTGCCAGCAGTGAAAGGGGGACAGGAAGAGGAGGCTACACCTTC
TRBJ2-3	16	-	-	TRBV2	CASSPWGGAYTDTQYF	TGTGCCAGCAGCCCTTGGGGGGGCGCCTACACAGATACGCAGTATTTT
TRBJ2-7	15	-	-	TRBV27	CASSKVDGSSYEQYF	TGTGCCAGCAGTAAAGTAGACGGAAGCTCCTACGAGCAGTACTTC
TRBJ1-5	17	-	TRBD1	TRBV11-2	CASSSKTGTAGNQPQHF	TGTGCCAGCAGCTCTAAAACCGGGACAGCCGGCAATCAGCCCCAGCATTTT
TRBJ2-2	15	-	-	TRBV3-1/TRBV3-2	CASSQIDLNTGELFF	TGTGCCAGCAGCCAAATAGATCTAAACACCGGGGAGCTGTTTTTT
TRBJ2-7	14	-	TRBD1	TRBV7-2	CASSSPGQTYEQYF	TGTGCCAGCAGTTCACCGGGACAGACCTACGAGCAGTACTTC
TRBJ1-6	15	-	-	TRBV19	CASSMVAGDNSPLHF	TGTGCCAGTAGTATGGTGGCAGGGGACAATTCACCCCTCCACTTT
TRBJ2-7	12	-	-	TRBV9	CASSPRAYEQYF	TGTGCCAGCAGCCCAAGAGCCTACGAGCAGTACTTC
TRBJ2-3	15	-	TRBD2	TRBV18	CASSPGLAGADTQYF	TGTGCCAGCTCACCTGGACTAGCGGGGGCAGATACGCAGTATTTT
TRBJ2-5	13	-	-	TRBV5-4	CASSSALQETQYF	TGTGCCAGCAGCTCCGCCCTCCAAGAGACCCAGTACTTC
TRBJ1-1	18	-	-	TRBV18	CASSLPWRGTEMNTEAFF	TGTGCCAGCTCACTCCCTTGGAGGGGAACAGAGATGAACACTGAAGCTTTCTTT
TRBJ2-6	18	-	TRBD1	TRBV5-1	CASSRAGQVISGANVLTF	TGCGCCAGCAGCCGGGCGGGACAGGTGATCTCTGGGGCCAACGTCCTGACTTTC
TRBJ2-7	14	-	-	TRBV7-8	CASRVTRDTVEQYF	TGTGCCAGCAGGGTCACGCGGGACACCGTCGAGCAGTACTTC
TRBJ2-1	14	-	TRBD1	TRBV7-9	CASIPGTGVNEQFF	TGTGCCAGCATCCCTGGGACAGGGGTCAATGAGCAGTTCTTC
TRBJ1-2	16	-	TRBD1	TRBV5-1	CASSLRVDRGTYGYTF	TGCGCCAGCAGCTTGCGTGTGGACAGGGGTACCTATGGCTACACCTTC
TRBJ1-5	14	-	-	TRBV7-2	CASSEQGGDQPQHF	TGTGCCAGCAGCGAGCAGGGTGGTGATCAGCCCCAGCATTTT
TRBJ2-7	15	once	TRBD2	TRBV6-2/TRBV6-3	CASSYDAVAGVEQYF	TGTGCCAGCAGTTACGATGCCGTAGCGGGGGTCGAGCAGTACTTC
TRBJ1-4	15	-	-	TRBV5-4	CASSPQGRDEEKLFF	TGTGCCAGCAGCCCCCAGGGCAGGGATGAGGAAAAACTGTTTTTT
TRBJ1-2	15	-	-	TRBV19	CASIPRWGSGYGYTF	TGTGCCAGTATCCCCCGGTGGGGTTCAGGGTATGGCTACACCTTC